This TCR beta chain was profiled in a study of T cell changes during pregnancy in multiple sclerosis. CDR1 and CDR2 (germline): MNHEY, SVGAGI. Trimming pared 1 base from V and 7 bases from J, leaving 17 bases between. The CDR3 extends over 16 amino acids. This table comes from immunoSEQ multiplex PCR, and its TCRdb copy is limited to in-frame clones, with some not included. Altogether tens of thousands of clones are present, approximately 92% being singletons, with the ten largest covering 2%. Source: peripheral blood, taken in the third trimester of pregnancy. The chain has TRBV6-5 and TRBJ2-1, with a possible D match to TRBD1 (5 bases). The clonotype was recovered from a female donor in good health, enrolled as a control in a pregnancy study. The CDR3 region has the DNA TGTGCCAGCAGTTACTTCCCAGGGCCTATAGGAAATGAGCAGTTCTTC. Protein sequence: CASSYFPGPIGNEQFF.